This T cell receptor (beta chain) was retrieved from a study of Ad26.COV2.S vaccination and SARS-CoV-2 variants. As for the study in general: Ad26.COV2.S shots went into the muscle once or twice, 56 days apart. Study-level results: Non-spike TCR breadth did not differ much between vaccine and placebo recipients.

The method was immunoSEQ multiplex PCR; TCRdb's version includes in-frame clones alone and lacks a portion of them. The sample carries hundreds of thousands of clones, around 92% recorded once. CDR3 length: 18 residues. The germline V gene encodes CDR1 LNHDA and CDR2 SQIVND (reference sequence). The V and J ends lost 7 bases and 5 bases, in that order; junction bases with no gene match: 17. Treatment noted: roughly 20 received Ad26.COV2.S at low or high dose, single or two shots; about 5 received placebo; per-sample allocation not given. Vaccine and placebo recipients were sampled on day 63 after the first injection. With regard to this clone: As yet, its antigen is unknown.

The TCR was taken from a person aged 18 to 65 who received the Ad26.COV2.S COVID-19 vaccine or a placebo. The sample in question was peripheral blood, obtained in a trial of Ad26.COV2.S vaccine versus placebo. The chain links TRBV19 to TRBJ2-1, with 10 bases matching TRBD2. The chain's CDR3 is CASNPLGKVAGGHNEQFF. The CDR3 coding sequence is TGTGCCAGTAACCCTCTAGGAAAGGTAGCGGGAGGACACAATGAGCAGTTCTTC.